The rows below give T cell receptor beta chains drawn from one sample of a study of breast tumors, draining lymph nodes, adjacent tissues. TCRdb passed the multiplex PCR reads through MiXCR, listing each CDR3 protein once. The data contain some 53,000 distinct CDR3 sequences, 42% of them singletons. The sample consisted of breast tumor tissue. The receptors here all came from a female donor with breast cancer. Some clones in this sample may be carry-over from other donors' samples. The CDR3 runs from the conserved cysteine through the conserved F or W. Each record gives: clone size, D gene, V gene, J gene, CDR3 protein, CDR3 DNA. The D gene is left open where the match is weak. Size is stated for part of the rows, as once, few or many counts, or as a class when the clone is expanded.

>many|TRBD2|TRBV20-1|TRBJ2-5
CSASGTSYETQYF
TGCAGTGCGTCCGGGACTAGCTACGAGACCCAGTACTTC
>few|TRBD1|TRBV7-8|TRBJ2-2
CASSLLGQAETGELFF
TGTGCCAGCAGCTTACTGGGACAGGCTGAAACCGGGGAGCTGTTTTTT
>many|TRBD1|TRBV7-3|TRBJ2-1
CASSLDAGGYYNEQFF
TGTGCCAGCAGCTTAGATGCAGGGGGTTATTACAATGAGCAGTTCTTC
>.|.|TRBV20-1|TRBJ2-7
CSARTGTTYEQYF
TGCAGTGCTAGGACCGGGACAACCTACGAGCAGTACTTC
>many|TRBD2|TRBV20-1|TRBJ2-1
CSARDKLAGGDEQFF
TGCAGTGCTAGGGATAAACTAGCGGGAGGGGATGAGCAGTTCTTC
>.|.|TRBV29-1|TRBJ2-7
CSVAAGQTFSYGQYF
TGCAGCGTTGCAGCAGGTCAGACTTTCTCCTACGGGCAGTACTTC
>many|.|TRBV9|TRBJ2-1
CASSVGWGDPAGNEQFF
TGTGCCAGCAGCGTAGGATGGGGAGATCCCGCGGGCAATGAGCAGTTCTTC
>.|.|TRBV14|TRBJ2-7
CASSQDGVSYEQCF
TGTGCCAGCAGCCAAGACGGGGTCAGCTACGAGCAGTGCTTC
>many|.|TRBV7-9|TRBJ2-2
CASSSSEAAFITPNTGELFF
TGTGCCAGCAGTTCCAGCGAGGCCGCTTTCATAACGCCGAACACCGGGGAGCTGTTTTTT
>.|TRBD2|TRBV10-3|TRBJ2-7
CATETSGRSEQYF
TGTGCCACAGAGACTAGCGGGAGATCCGAGCAGTACTTC
>.|TRBD1|TRBV5-1|TRBJ2-5
CASSLTGTNTPHGETQYF
TGCGCCAGCAGCCTGACAGGGACAAACACTCCCCATGGGGAGACCCAGTACTTC
>few|.|TRBV30|TRBJ2-4
CAWNTGIAKNIQYF
TGTGCCTGGAATACAGGGATTGCCAAAAACATTCAGTACTTC
>many|.|TRBV7-2|TRBJ2-1
CASSPPLQPYNEQFF
TGTGCCAGCAGCCCCCCTTTGCAGCCCTACAATGAGCAGTTCTTC
>.|.|TRBV20-1|TRBJ1-6
CSARDAGKGSPLHF
TGCAGTGCTAGAGACGCAGGGAAAGGGTCACCCCTCCACTTT
>.|.|TRBV5-1|TRBJ2-6
CASSLTGRSTEAF
TGCGCCAGCAGCCTGACAGGGAGGAGTACTGAAGCTTTC
>few|TRBD1|TRBV20-1|TRBJ1-4
CSARGTDNNAKLFF
TGCAGTGCTAGGGGGACAGACAATAATGCGAAACTGTTTTTT
>many|.|TRBV9|TRBJ2-1
CASSVGSLNEQFF
TGTGCCAGCAGCGTAGGTAGTCTCAATGAGCAGTTCTTC
>many|.|TRBV19|TRBJ1-3
CASIRGAGNTIYF
TGTGCCAGTATCAGGGGCGCTGGAAACACCATATATTTT
>once|TRBD1|TRBV9|TRBJ1-5
CASSHSGTENQPQHF
TGTGCCAGCAGCCATTCCGGGACAGAGAATCAGCCCCAGCATTTT
>.|.|TRBV24-1|TRBJ2-3
CATSVDPTDTQYF
TGTGCCACCAGTGTGGACCCCACAGATACGCAGTATTTT
>many|.|TRBV11-3|TRBJ2-3
CASSRTTDTQYF
TGTGCCAGCAGCCGGACCACAGATACGCAGTATTTT
>.|TRBD1|TRBV5-1|TRBJ2-7
CASSTPTGSSDEQYF
TGCGCCAGCAGCACCCCGACAGGGAGCTCCGACGAGCAGTACTTC
>few|.|TRBV7-3|TRBJ1-1
CASSPGQTNTEAFF
TGTGCCAGCAGCCCGGGACAAACGAACACTGAAGCTTTCTTT
>many|TRBD2|TRBV4-3|TRBJ2-1
CASSQVVGGGTLYNEQFF
TGCGCCAGCAGCCAAGTTGTTGGGGGGGGTACTCTTTACAATGAGCAGTTCTTC
>.|.|TRBV2|TRBJ1-1
CASSSLGGNTEAFF
TGTGCCAGCAGTTCCCTGGGGGGTAACACTGAAGCTTTCTTT
>many|.|TRBV24-1|TRBJ2-3
CATSDSTQGTQYF
TGTGCCACCAGTGATTCGACCCAGGGTACGCAGTATTTT
>.|.|TRBV6-6|TRBJ1-1
CARSYGGNTEAFF
TGTGCCAGGAGCTATGGGGGGAACACTGAAGCTTTCTTT
>many|.|TRBV6-5|TRBJ2-5
CASSMAWGLRETQYF
TGTGCCAGCAGCATGGCGTGGGGGCTACGGGAGACCCAGTACTTC
>.|TRBD2|TRBV6-6|TRBJ2-7
CASSYSPPSGIYNEQYF
TGTGCCAGCAGTTACTCGCCGCCTAGCGGGATTTATAACGAGCAGTACTTC
>.|.|TRBV20-1|TRBJ1-6
CSARDQSLGSHSPLHF
TGCAGTGCTAGAGATCAGTCTTTGGGAAGCCATTCACCCCTCCACTTT
>many|TRBD1|TRBV7-8|TRBJ2-7
CASSLVMGQTYEQYF
TGTGCCAGCAGCTTAGTAATGGGACAGACCTACGAGCAGTACTTC
>.|.|TRBV6-1|TRBJ2-7
CASSPQGSSYEQYF
TGTGCCAGCAGTCCCCAGGGGTCGTCCTACGAGCAGTACTTC
>many|.|TRBV7-9|TRBJ2-7
CASSPGIVGSHEQYF
TGTGCCAGCAGCCCGGGGATCGTCGGCTCCCACGAGCAGTACTTC
>many|.|TRBV2|TRBJ2-3
CASSDWGSTDTQYF
TGTGCCAGCAGTGACTGGGGGAGCACAGATACGCAGTATTTT
>.|.|TRBV7-2|TRBJ2-1
CAGSLDSSYNEQFF
TGTGCCGGCAGCTTAGATAGCTCCTACAATGAGCAGTTCTTC
>once|TRBD1|TRBV7-9|TRBJ1-1
CASSQDLGGGGRYTGAFF
TGTGCCAGCAGCCAAGATCTAGGAGGGGGCGGGCGGTACACTGGAGCTTTCTTT
>many|TRBD2|TRBV7-6|TRBJ2-7
CASGGGTSGTHEQYF
TGTGCCAGCGGAGGCGGGACTAGCGGGACCCACGAGCAGTACTTC
>.|TRBD2|TRBV20-1|TRBJ2-3
CSARYPAGGSTDTQYF
TGCAGTGCTCGGTATCCAGCGGGAGGTAGCACAGATACGCAGTATTTT
>.|.|TRBV7-2|TRBJ1-2
CASSLELTVRYGYTF
TGTGCCAGCAGCTTAGAATTGACAGTCAGATATGGCTACACCTTC
>.|TRBD2|TRBV5-8|TRBJ2-7
CASSSSGMRGEQYF
TGTGCCAGCAGCTCTAGCGGGATGAGAGGCGAGCAGTACTTC
>.|TRBD1|TRBV24-1|TRBJ1-4
CATSDLAGTEEDNEKLFF
TGTGCCACCAGTGATTTGGCAGGGACAGAAGAAGATAATGAAAAACTGTTTTTT
>many|TRBD2|TRBV20-1|TRBJ2-1
CSARDPSGSINEQFF
TGCAGTGCTAGAGATCCTAGCGGGAGCATTAATGAGCAGTTCTTC
>many|.|TRBV12-3/TRBV12-4|TRBJ1-6
CASRVQDNSPLHF
TGTGCCAGCAGAGTACAAGATAATTCACCCCTCCACTTT